The 10 T cell receptor beta chains presented below share a single source sample, sequenced in a study of T-cell memory formation after mild COVID-19 (dated by TCRdb to the early 2020s). The library was built by means of 5' RACE. Sequenced on an Illumina NovaSeq 6000. The raw public data were reprocessed by TCRdb itself: fastp quality trimming at Q25, MiXCR clonotype calling, in-frame beta chains only. Rows are combined by CDR3 protein, so each entry shows the most common genes and DNA. This sample holds a few hundred thousand distinct CDR3 sequences; 28% were observed only once. The ten largest clones take up less than 15% of the sample. Sequencing was performed on PBMCs or a T cell subset sorted from them (not recorded which). The receptors derive from an adult woman who had mild COVID-19 (a few samples of this study predate the infection). The sample titles of this study are shuffled in the database, so cell type and time point are left out; the donor was told from shared clones.

This clonotype was detected only a few times. The chain carries TRBV10-2 and TRBJ2-3, with 9 nucleotides matching TRBD2. Germline V gene data show CDR1 as WSHSY and CDR2 as SAAADI. Trimming removed 6 bases from V and 1 base from J; junction bases left unmatched: 2. The CDR3 is 14 amino acids. DNA of the CDR3: TGCGCCAGCAGAGAGCGGGGGGGCACAGATACGCAGTATTTT. The encoded protein is CASRERGGTDTQYF.

This chain uses TRBV7-6 with TRBJ1-2, with 8 bases lining up with TRBD1. CDR1 and CDR2 from the germline V gene are SGHVS and FNYEAQ. The V and J ends lost 5 bases and 8 bases, in that order; junction bases with no gene match: 13. The length of the CDR3 is 15 residues. CDR3 sequence reads: CASSPNPGQAEGYTF. The CDR3 DNA sequence: TGTGCCAGCAGCCCCAACCCGGGACAGGCGGAGGGCTACACCTTC. Together with reference TRBV7-6 and TRBJ1-2, the CDR3 gives the full variable domain: GAGVSQSPRYKVTKRGQDVALRCDPISGHVSLYWYRQALGQGPEFLTYFNYEAQQDKSGLPNDRFSAERPEGSISTLTIQRTEQRDSAMYRCASSPNPGQAEGYTFGSGTRLTVV.

This chain connects TRBV18 to TRBJ1-1; 7 positions match TRBD1. The junction had 8 bases not matched to a gene; V was cut back by 2 bases and J by 5 bases. The germline V gene encodes CDR1 KGHSH and CDR2 LQKENI. This CDR3 contains 15 residues. The CDR3 DNA is TGTGCCAGCTCACCATTACAGGGGAGAGAGACTGAAGCTTTCTTT. It is translated as CASSPLQGRETEAFF.

At least ten counts were recorded for this clonotype. The chain joins TRBV30 to TRBJ2-3, with D perhaps TRBD1 or TRBD2 (6 bases each). The CDR3 is 17 residues long. Trimming pared 3 bases from V and 3 bases from J, leaving 22 bases between. Germline V gene sequence: CDR1 GTSNPN, CDR2 SVGIG (reference sequence). Here the CDR3 DNA reads TGTGCCTGGAGGTGGCCCTTGGGGGGCGGTAGTACAGATACGCAGTATTTT. Amino acid sequence: CAWRWPLGGGSTDTQYF.

This clonotype was seen only a few times. The V gene is TRBV6-2 or TRBV6-3, the J gene TRBJ2-5; TRBD2 agrees at 11 bases. This CDR3 has 16 amino acids. V lost 5 bases, J lost 5 bases, and 10 bases stayed unmatched. Germline lookup yields CDR1 MNHEY and CDR2 SVGEGT. CDR3 bases: TGTGCCAGCAGTACCGGACTAGCGGGCGGTCGGGAGACCCAGTACTTC. Protein: CASSTGLAGGRETQYF.

As concerns this clonotype: Relative to the germline gene, one junction end is altered; a read error may explain this. The chain is built from TRBV25-1 and TRBJ2-7; 10 bases are a match to TRBD2. Per germline, CDR1 MGHDK and CDR2 SYGVNS. The CDR3 has 17 residues. The CDR3: CASSECESSGRSCEQYF. In nucleotides, the CDR3 is TGTGCCAGCAGTGAATGTGAAAGTAGCGGGAGGTCCTGCGAGCAGTACTTC.

This chain links TRBV7-9 with TRBJ2-2, with 7 bases identical to TRBD2. J lost 2 bases, V lost 2 bases, and 5 bases had no gene match. Germline-derived CDR1 and CDR2 are SEHNR and FQNEAQ (reference sequence). This CDR3 has 16 amino acids. The CDR3 here is CASSLFPSGNTGELFF. The CDR3 region has the DNA TGTGCCAGCAGCTTATTTCCTAGCGGTAACACCGGGGAGCTGTTTTTT.

The V and J genes are TRBV12-3 or TRBV12-4 and TRBJ2-1; 9 bases are shared with TRBD2. J lost 4 bases, V lost 2 bases, and 3 bases had no gene match. The length of the CDR3 is 15 residues. The CDR3 loop is CASSLLAGTYNEQFF. In nucleotides, the CDR3 is TGTGCCAGCAGTTTACTAGCGGGGACGTACAATGAGCAGTTCTTC.

The chain links TRBV5-5 to TRBJ2-5; TRBD1 is a possible D gene (5 bases). This CDR3 spans 15 amino acids. Germline V lookup: CDR1 SGHKS, CDR2 YYEKEE (reference sequence). V lost 0 bases and J 5 bases, leaving 14 bases between the germline ends. Here the CDR3 DNA reads TGTGCCAGCAGCTTGGGGACACTCGGTTCGGAGACCCAGTACTTC. Translation: CASSLGTLGSETQYF.

The chain carries TRBV11-2 and TRBJ2-1; TRBD2 matches at 11 bases. In germline, CDR1 is SGHAT, CDR2 FQNNGV. The trim removed 3 bases at V and 8 bases at J, leaving 6 bases unmatched. The CDR3 runs to 15 residues. CDR3 sequence reads: CASSFSGGGSDEQFF. CDR3 DNA: TGTGCCAGCAGCTTTAGCGGGGGGGGCTCCGATGAGCAGTTCTTC.